The T cell receptor (beta chain) described here comes from a study of CD8+ T cells in alopecia areata. Study observations and caveats: Researchers reported that TCR sharing among patients proved less clear than in mice, possibly HLA-linked. Numerous clones, expanded in lesions, remained in scalp and blood during tofacitinib.

Isolated RNA was reverse transcribed into cDNA used as the sequencing template. Clones were sequenced by immunoSEQ multiplex PCR, and TCRdb holds only the in-frame ones, with some missing. The sample holds over 85,000 clones; roughly three fifths are singletons and the top ten take roughly a sixth. Trimming at V came to 7 bases and at J to 2 bases, leaving 5 bases not matched to a gene. The V gene's germline CDR1 is LNHDA and CDR2 SQIVND (reference sequence). CDR3 length: 14 residues. Of note for this clone: Its cognate antigen is unknown.

Treatment noted: oral pan-JAK inhibitor, 5-10 mg twice daily. The chain joins TRBV19 to TRBJ2-1; 7 bases fit TRBD2. The origin of this receptor is a human donor with alopecia areata. The sequences come from CD8+ T cells sorted from blood, collected at week 4, from a patient treated with tofacitinib. In DNA form, the CDR3 reads TGTGCCAGTAACGCGGGGGAGACCTACAATGAGCAGTTCTTC. Its translation is CASNAGETYNEQFF.